This T cell receptor beta chain was observed in a study of blood T cell repertoires in COVID-19. The wider study: Material from acute and convalescent COVID-19 was sourced from the United States, Italy and Spain.

Clones were sequenced by immunoSEQ multiplex PCR, and TCRdb holds only the in-frame ones, with some missing. The sample carries about 500,000 clones, approximately 89% recorded once. The ends lost 0 bases at V and 8 bases at J; junction bases unmatched: 7. The CDR3 loop spans 15 amino acids. Germline lookup yields CDR1 SEHNR and CDR2 FQNEAQ (reference sequence). It was during active infection that Seattle patients were enrolled and then longitudinally followed. The chain uses TRBV7-9 and TRBJ2-1; 7 positions agree with TRBD2. The receptor's source is a man aged 18-30 years with COVID-19, enrolled during active disease. The sequencing sample was made of peripheral blood. The CDR3 protein is CASSLAGLRGDEQFF. In nucleotides, the CDR3 is TGTGCCAGCAGCTTAGCGGGACTACGGGGAGATGAGCAGTTCTTC. Full variable domain (rest looked up from reference TRBV7-9 and TRBJ2-1): DTGVSQNPRHKITKRGQNVTFRCDPISEHNRLYWYRQTLGQGPEFLTYFQNEAQLEKSRLLSDRFSAERPKGSFSTLEIQRTEQGDSAMYLCASSLAGLRGDEQFFGPGTRLTVL.